This entry is about one T cell receptor beta chain. Everyone who donated was a Caucasian adult who lived in Nashville, Tennessee. The source of the sample is a study of shared clonotypes between healthy human individuals. CDR3 size: 15 residues. CDR1 MDHEN and CDR2 SYDVKM come from the germline V gene. Trimming pared 6 bases from V and 7 bases from J, leaving 22 bases between. Sequencing used immunoSEQ multiplex PCR; TCRdb keeps in-frame clones, though not all of them. The profile shows roughly 640,000 clones, roughly 97% of them singletons. The sample consisted of naive CD4+ T cells sorted from blood. Documented subset: CD45RA+ positively selected. The rearrangement links TRBV28 to TRBJ2-7; weak D call: TRBD2 (6 bases). The TCR originated in a woman in her twenties or thirties in good health. This CDR3 reads CASRLPGLQRGEQYF. The CDR3 nucleotides are TGTGCCAGCAGGCTACCGGGACTCCAACGAGGAGAGCAGTACTTC.